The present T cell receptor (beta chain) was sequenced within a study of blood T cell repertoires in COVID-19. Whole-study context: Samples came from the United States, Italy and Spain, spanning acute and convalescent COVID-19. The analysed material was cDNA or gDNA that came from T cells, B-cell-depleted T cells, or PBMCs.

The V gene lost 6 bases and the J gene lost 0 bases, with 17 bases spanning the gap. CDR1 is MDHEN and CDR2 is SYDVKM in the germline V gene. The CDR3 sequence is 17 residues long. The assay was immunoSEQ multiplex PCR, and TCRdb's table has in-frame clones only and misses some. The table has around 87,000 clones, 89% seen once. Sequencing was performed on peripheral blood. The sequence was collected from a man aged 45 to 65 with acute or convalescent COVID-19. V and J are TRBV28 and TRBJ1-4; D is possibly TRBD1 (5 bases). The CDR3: CASRPDRAHATNEKLFF. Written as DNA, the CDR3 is TGTGCCAGCAGGCCTGACAGAGCCCACGCAACTAATGAAAAACTGTTTTTT.